Shown below are 29 T cell receptor beta chains from a single sample sequenced in a study of blood T cell repertoires in COVID-19. Profiled with immunoSEQ multiplex PCR; TCRdb holds only in-frame clones, not every one. The repertoire holds around 140,000 clones, with about 89% as singletons. Sequencing was carried out using peripheral blood. The receptors were sampled from an elderly man with acute or convalescent COVID-19.

In regard to this clone: Its ends do not fully match the called genes, so a read error is possible. The chain is built from TRBV12-3 or TRBV12-4 and TRBJ2-5; the D gene is possibly TRBD1 (5 bases). The CDR3 runs to 12 residues. The CDR3 nucleotides are TGTGCCAGCAGCTTAGGGCAGGGGACCCAGTACTTC. Protein: CASSLGQGTQYF.

This clone was counted a single time. The genes are TRBV3-1 (or the pseudogene TRBV3-2) and TRBJ1-6, with 8 bases that match TRBD1. The trim removed 6 bases at V and 5 bases at J, leaving 3 bases unmatched. CDR1 LGHDT and CDR2 YNNKEL come from the germline V gene (reference sequence). This CDR3 is 14 amino acids long. DNA for the CDR3: TGTGCCAGCAGGACAGGGGAGGATAATTCACCCCTCCACTTT. It codes for CASRTGEDNSPLHF.

CDR3 coding DNA: TGTGCCAGCCGGGGGACCAACTATGGCTACACCTTC. It specifies CASRGTNYGYTF. The chain recombines TRBV6-5 with TRBJ1-2; tentative D call: TRBD1 (5 bases). With 8 bases removed from V and 2 bases from J, the gap between germline ends came to 9 bases. In germline, CDR1 is MNHEY, CDR2 SVGAGI. The CDR3 spans 12 residues.

The rearrangement links TRBV13 to TRBJ2-7; 8 nucleotides align to TRBD2. The CDR3 covers 15 residues. CDR1 is PRHDT and CDR2 is FYEKMQ in the germline V gene (reference sequence). V trimming: 3 bases; J trimming: 5 bases; junction bases outside the gene matches: 9. The CDR3 DNA sequence: TGTGCCAGCAGCTTTAACGTGCGGGAGGCTAACGAGCAGTACTTC. Translation gives CASSFNVREANEQYF.

The chain carries TRBV30 and TRBJ1-1; 11 bases map to TRBD1. This CDR3 comprises 20 residues. V lost 4 bases and J lost 4; bases outside the gene matches: 23. Germline values: CDR1 GTSNPN, CDR2 SVGIG (reference sequence). The CDR3 loop reads CAWKGPSPRTGGVLGTEAFF. As DNA, the CDR3 is TGTGCCTGGAAAGGGCCCTCCCCCCGGACAGGGGGCGTATTGGGCACTGAAGCTTTCTTT.

In this sample, this clone turned up once. The chain uses TRBV21-1 and TRBJ2-7; the table assigns TRBD1, which was not confirmed against the DNA. TRBV21-1 is deemed a pseudogene. CDR3 length: 18 amino acids. CDR3 bases: TGTGCCAGCACCGAAATCGAAAAGGCTGGACAGAACCCCTACGAGCAGTACTTC. Amino acid sequence: CASTEIEKAGQNPYEQYF.

The gene calls are TRBV10-3 and TRBJ1-4, with 7 bases fitting TRBD1. V lost 10 bases to trimming and J lost 0 bases; unmatched junction nucleotides: 8. CDR3 size: 15 residues. CDR1 is ENHRY, CDR2 SYGVKD, per germline. CDR3 sequence reads: CATRDRTATNEKLFF. The DNA for the CDR3 is TGTGCCACCCGGGACAGAACAGCAACTAATGAAAAACTGTTTTTT.

This chain links TRBV3-1 (or the pseudogene TRBV3-2) with TRBJ2-5; 7 positions agree with TRBD2. This CDR3 spans 16 amino acids. V dropped 1 base and J dropped 2; count of bases not matched to a gene: 7. Germline V lookup: CDR1 LGHDT, CDR2 YNNKEL (reference sequence). The chain's CDR3 is CASSQVFLAGQETQYF. The CDR3 DNA is TGTGCCAGCAGCCAAGTCTTTTTAGCGGGTCAAGAGACCCAGTACTTC.

CDR3 region: CASSPTGVNGYTF. The CDR3 DNA reads TGTGCCAGCAGCCCGACGGGGGTCAATGGCTACACCTTC. This sequence joins TRBV5-6 and TRBJ1-2; D possibly corresponds to TRBD1 (5 bases). The V and J ends lost 4 bases and 6 bases respectively, with 13 bases between them. Per the germline V gene, CDR1 is SGHDT and CDR2 is YYEEEE. The CDR3 has 13 amino acids.

V and J are TRBV6-2 or TRBV6-3 and TRBJ2-7; 12 bases are shared with TRBD1. The germline gives CDR1 MNHEY, CDR2 SVGEGT. The CDR3 is 17 residues long. With 5 bases clipped from V and 5 bases from J, the junction kept 13 bases outside the gene matches. The CDR3 bases are TGTGCCAGCAGTCAAGGGACAGGGGGCCCTAAACAGCACGAGCAGTACTTC. The encoded protein is CASSQGTGGPKQHEQYF.

This sequence joins TRBV19 and TRBJ1-1; the D gene is possibly TRBD1 (5 bases). The CDR3 contains 15 residues. The germline gives CDR1 LNHDA, CDR2 SQIVND (reference sequence). V was shortened by 3 bases and J by 4 bases, with 15 bases between the two germline ends. CDR3: CASSIIPGRLTEAFF. In DNA, the CDR3 is TGTGCCAGTAGTATTATCCCAGGGCGGCTCACTGAAGCTTTCTTT.

This clone was counted between two and nine times. This sequence joins TRBV5-6 and TRBJ2-7, with 8 bases aligning to TRBD2. This CDR3 has 14 residues. After removal of 4 bases from V and 1 base from J, the junction contained 4 bases not matched to a gene. CDR1 and CDR2 (germline): SGHDT, YYEEEE. CDR3 loop: CASSPSGGSYEQYF. The CDR3 nucleotides read TGTGCCAGCAGCCCCTCGGGGGGGTCCTACGAGCAGTACTTC.

This clone was recorded only once. The chain has TRBV9 and TRBJ1-1; D gene ambiguous. The germline V and J ends were trimmed by 3 bases and 0 bases, with 12 bases remaining between them. Germline CDR1 and CDR2: SGDLS and YYNGEE. The CDR3 has 15 residues. CDR3 in amino acids: CASSARQAMNTEAFF. For the CDR3, the DNA is TGTGCCAGCAGCGCCAGGCAGGCCATGAACACTGAAGCTTTCTTT.

The chain recombines TRBV19 with TRBJ2-1, with D possibly being TRBD1 (6 bases). Germline assignment: CDR1 LNHDA and CDR2 SQIVND (reference sequence). V shed 6 bases and J shed 6 bases, with 18 bases lying between them. The CDR3 spans 15 residues. This chain's CDR3 is CASSKLGAYGNEQFF. The CDR3 DNA sequence: TGTGCCAGTAGCAAACTGGGGGCTTACGGCAATGAGCAGTTCTTC.

In regard to this clone: Germline and junction disagree at one end, which may indicate a read error. In DNA form, the CDR3 reads TGTGCCGGCAGCTCGGACAGGGGGCGTGAGACCCAGTACTTC. This translates into CAGSSDRGRETQYF. The rearrangement joins TRBV9 to TRBJ2-5, with TRBD1 matching over 11 bases. The germline V gene has CDR1 SGDLS and CDR2 YYNGEE. The CDR3 runs to 14 residues. The variable domain in full, with the rest retrieved from reference TRBV9 and TRBJ2-5, is DSGVTQTPKHLITATGQRVTLRCSPRSGDLSVYWYQQSLDQGLQFLIQYYNGEERAKGNILERFSAQQFPDLHSELNLSSLELGDSALYFCAGSSDRGRETQYFGPGTRLLVL.

The V gene is TRBV2, the J gene TRBJ2-7, with 9 bases fitting TRBD2. The CDR3 has 17 residues. Germline V CDR1 and CDR2: SNHLY, FYNNEI. Unmatched junction bases numbered 15, after V lost 7 bases and J lost 2 bases. The CDR3 protein is CASTSRDGTSFPYEQYF. CDR3 DNA: TGTGCCAGCACGTCCCGGGACGGGACTAGCTTCCCCTACGAGCAGTACTTC.

This chain uses TRBV28 with TRBJ1-5, with 7 bases that match TRBD1. The CDR3 is 13 amino acids. J lost 5 bases, V lost 5 bases, and 3 bases had no gene match. Germline-derived CDR1 and CDR2 are MDHEN and SYDVKM. CDR3 loop: CASSRQGYQPQHF. CDR3 DNA sequence: TGTGCCAGCAGTCGACAGGGCTATCAGCCCCAGCATTTT. Based on the CDR3 plus reference TRBV28 and TRBJ1-5, the full variable domain is DVKVTQSSRYLVKRTGEKVFLECVQDMDHENMFWYRQDPGLGLRLIYFSYDVKMKEKGDIPEGYSVSREKKERFSLILESASTNQTSMYLCASSRQGYQPQHFGDGTRLSIL.

This clone was found a few times. The J gene is TRBJ2-2, the V gene TRBV27, with TRBD2 matching over 8 bases. Germline CDR1 reads MNHEY; CDR2 reads SMNVEV (reference sequence). This CDR3 contains 17 residues. Trimming cost V 5 bases and J 6 bases; bases outside gene matches: 14. The CDR3: CASSAALRTSPPGELFF. CDR3 nucleotides: TGTGCCAGCAGTGCCGCCCTCAGGACTAGCCCCCCCGGGGAGCTGTTTTTT.

The genes are TRBV5-1 and TRBJ1-3; D uncertain. CDR3 length equals 17 residues. Germline V CDR1 and CDR2: SGHRS, YFSETQ. Trimming shortened V by 0 bases and J by 0 bases, and 13 bases separated the two germline ends. CDR3 residues: CASSLVGLQSSGNTIYF. The CDR3 nucleotides are TGCGCCAGCAGCTTGGTTGGACTCCAGAGCTCTGGAAACACCATATATTTT. The full variable domain, completed using reference TRBV5-1 and TRBJ1-3, is KAGVTQTPRYLIKTRGQQVTLSCSPISGHRSVSWYQQTPGQGLQFLFEYFSETQRNKGNFPGRFSGRQFSNSRSEMNVSTLELGDSALYLCASSLVGLQSSGNTIYFGEGSWLTVV.

In its sample, this clone was seen a few times. The chain joins TRBV3-1 (or the pseudogene TRBV3-2) to TRBJ2-7; D not certain. This CDR3 comprises 16 residues. V lost 1 base, J lost 0 bases, and 13 bases lay in between. CDR1 is LGHDT, CDR2 YNNKEL, per germline (reference sequence). CDR3 coding DNA: TGTGCCAGCAGCCAAGTTTTGGCAGGAAGCTCCTACGAGCAGTACTTC. It translates to CASSQVLAGSSYEQYF.

The chain joins TRBV2 to TRBJ1-2; 9 bases match TRBD1. The CDR3 is 12 amino acids. Germline trimming cut 8 bases from V and 7 bases from J; bases unmatched to any gene: 5. Germline V CDR1 and CDR2: SNHLY, FYNNEI. Here the CDR3 DNA reads TGTGCCAGCCAACTGGACAGGGGTGGCTACACCTTC. It is translated as CASQLDRGGYTF.

This clone showed up just a few times. This chain connects TRBV28 to TRBJ1-2, with D perhaps matching TRBD1 (5 bases). Deletions cut 5 bases from V and 3 bases from J, with 16 bases between. CDR3 size: 15 residues. Germline V CDR1 and CDR2: MDHEN, SYDVKM. The CDR3 DNA is TGTGCCAGCAGTCTCTACAGGAATTGGCACTATGGCTACACCTTC. Protein: CASSLYRNWHYGYTF.

There are a few counts of this clone. The V gene is TRBV3-1 (or the pseudogene TRBV3-2), the J gene TRBJ1-6; the match to TRBD1 covers 7 bases. The CDR3 has 18 amino acids. Germline CDR1 reads LGHDT; CDR2 reads YNNKEL (reference sequence). With V trimmed by 1 base and J by 10 bases, 16 bases remained unmatched. CDR3 bases: TGTGCCAGCAGCCAAGTCCGTGGAGGGGGCACAATCGCGTCACCCCTCCACTTT. Residues: CASSQVRGGGTIASPLHF.

This chain connects TRBV5-4 to TRBJ1-2; D not certain. The length of the CDR3 is 13 residues. Germline V lookup: CDR1 SGHNT, CDR2 YYREEE (reference sequence). V shed 0 bases and J shed 4 bases, with 7 bases lying between them. CDR3 sequence reads: CASSLGGGYGYTF. Here the CDR3 DNA reads TGTGCCAGCAGCTTGGGCGGTGGCTATGGCTACACCTTC.

The chain carries TRBV5-1 and TRBJ2-5; 10 bases line up with TRBD2. With 9 bases clipped from V and 5 bases from J, the junction kept 13 bases outside the gene matches. CDR1 is SGHRS, CDR2 YFSETQ, per germline. CDR3 length: 15 amino acids. CDR3 nucleotides: TGCGCCACCGCAGATTACATAGCGGGAGGCGAGACCCAGTACTTC. Its translation is CATADYIAGGETQYF.

The chain recombines TRBV6-6 with TRBJ2-7; D unclear. Germline V lookup: CDR1 MNHNY, CDR2 SVGAGI (reference sequence). There are 15 residues in the CDR3. Trimming pared 0 bases from V and 6 bases from J, leaving 15 bases between. The CDR3 DNA sequence: TGTGCCAGCAGTTACTCGTCAGTCAGCAGAGGCGAGCAGTACTTC. This codes for CASSYSSVSRGEQYF.

This chain joins TRBV5-4 and TRBJ1-6; TRBD1 is a possible D gene (6 bases). The V end lost 0 bases, the J end lost 8 bases, and 9 bases lay between the germline ends. In germline, CDR1 is SGHNT, CDR2 YYREEE (reference sequence). The CDR3 is made up of 14 amino acids. Here the CDR3 DNA reads TGTGCCAGCAGCTTGGGCAGGGGTGATTCACCCCTCCACTTT. Its protein is CASSLGRGDSPLHF.

The chain carries TRBV12-3 or TRBV12-4 and TRBJ2-7; TRBD2 aligns across 8 bases. This CDR3 spans 13 amino acids. Unmatched junction bases numbered 10, after V lost 8 bases and J lost 7 bases. The CDR3 DNA reads TGTGCCAGCTCCCGGGGGGGCCTGAGGGAGCAGTACTTC. Translated: CASSRGGLREQYF.

This clone counts as large. A read error may account for a junction end that differs from germline. V and J are TRBV2 and TRBJ1-5; D unresolved. Germline values: CDR1 SNHLY, CDR2 FYNNEI. CDR3 size: 15 residues. The CDR3 bases are TGTGCCAGCAGAGACGCTTACAACGACAATCTGCCCCAGCATTTT. This sequence encodes CASRDAYNDNLPQHF.